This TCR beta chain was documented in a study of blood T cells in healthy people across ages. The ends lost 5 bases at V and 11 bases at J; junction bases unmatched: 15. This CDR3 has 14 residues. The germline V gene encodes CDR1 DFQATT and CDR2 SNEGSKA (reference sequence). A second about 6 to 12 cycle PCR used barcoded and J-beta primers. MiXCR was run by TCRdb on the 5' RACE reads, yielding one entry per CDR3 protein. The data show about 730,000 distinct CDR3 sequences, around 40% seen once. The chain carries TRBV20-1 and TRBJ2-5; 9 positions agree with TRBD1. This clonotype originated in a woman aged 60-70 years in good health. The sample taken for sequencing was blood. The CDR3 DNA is TGCAGTGCTCGCCGCCGGGACAGGGCTCGTGAGCAGTACTTC. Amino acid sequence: CSARRRDRAREQYF.